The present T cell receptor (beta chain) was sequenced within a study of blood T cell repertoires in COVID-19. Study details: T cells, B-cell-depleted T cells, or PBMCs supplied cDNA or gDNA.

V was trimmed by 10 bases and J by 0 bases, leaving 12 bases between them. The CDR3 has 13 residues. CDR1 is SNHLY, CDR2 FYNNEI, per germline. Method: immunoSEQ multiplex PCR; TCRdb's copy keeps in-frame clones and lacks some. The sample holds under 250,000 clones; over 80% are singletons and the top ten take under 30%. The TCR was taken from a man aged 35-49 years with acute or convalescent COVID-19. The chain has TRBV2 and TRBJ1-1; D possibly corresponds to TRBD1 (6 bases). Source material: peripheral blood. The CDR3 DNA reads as TGTGCCACTGGCGGACAGTTGAACACTGAAGCTTTCTTT. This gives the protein CATGGQLNTEAFF.